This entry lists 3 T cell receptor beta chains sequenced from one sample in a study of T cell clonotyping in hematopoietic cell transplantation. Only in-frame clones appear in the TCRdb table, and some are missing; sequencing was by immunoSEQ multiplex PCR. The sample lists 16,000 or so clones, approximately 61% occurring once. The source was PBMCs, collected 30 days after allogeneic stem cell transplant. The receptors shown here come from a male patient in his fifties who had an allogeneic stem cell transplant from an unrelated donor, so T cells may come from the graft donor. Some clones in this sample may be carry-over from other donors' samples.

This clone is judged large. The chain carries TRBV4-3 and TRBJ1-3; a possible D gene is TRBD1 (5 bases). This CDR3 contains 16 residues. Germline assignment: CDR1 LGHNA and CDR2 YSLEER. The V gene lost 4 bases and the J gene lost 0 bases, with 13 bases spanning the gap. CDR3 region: CASSPSGRISGNTIYF. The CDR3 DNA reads TGCGCCAGCAGCCCCTCGGGGCGGATCTCTGGAAACACCATATATTTT.

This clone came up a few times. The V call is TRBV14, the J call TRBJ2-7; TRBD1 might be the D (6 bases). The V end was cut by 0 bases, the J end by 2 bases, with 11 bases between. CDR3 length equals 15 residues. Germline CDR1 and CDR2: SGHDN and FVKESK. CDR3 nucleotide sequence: TGTGCCAGCAGCCAAGATTTGGGGGCGACCTACGAGCAGTACTTC. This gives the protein CASSQDLGATYEQYF.

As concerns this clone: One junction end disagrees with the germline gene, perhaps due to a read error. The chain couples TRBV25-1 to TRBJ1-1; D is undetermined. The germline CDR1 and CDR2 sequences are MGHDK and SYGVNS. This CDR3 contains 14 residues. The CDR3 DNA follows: TGTGTCAGCAGTGCCTTGAGGAATAACACTGAAGCTTTCTTT. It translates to CVSSALRNNTEAFF.